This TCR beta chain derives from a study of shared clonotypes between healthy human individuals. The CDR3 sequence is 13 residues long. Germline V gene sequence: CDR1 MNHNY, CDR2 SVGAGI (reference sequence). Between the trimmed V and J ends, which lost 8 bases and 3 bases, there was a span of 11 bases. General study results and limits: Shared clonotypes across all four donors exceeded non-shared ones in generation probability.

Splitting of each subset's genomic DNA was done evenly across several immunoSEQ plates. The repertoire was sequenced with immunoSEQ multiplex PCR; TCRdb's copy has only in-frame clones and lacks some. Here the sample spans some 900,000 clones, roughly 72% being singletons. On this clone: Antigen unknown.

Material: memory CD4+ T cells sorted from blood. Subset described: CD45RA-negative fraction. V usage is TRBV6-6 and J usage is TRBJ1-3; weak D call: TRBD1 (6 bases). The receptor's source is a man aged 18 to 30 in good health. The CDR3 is CASYRVDGNTIYF. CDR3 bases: TGTGCCAGCTACAGGGTAGATGGAAACACCATATATTTT.